This record concerns one TCR beta chain sequence. V dropped 0 bases and J dropped 15 bases, with 22 bases sitting between them. CDR3 size: 16 residues. CDR1 SGDLS and CDR2 YYNGEE come from the germline V gene. This entry belongs to a study of blood T cell repertoires in COVID-19. Whole-study context: Samples came from the United States, Italy and Spain, spanning acute and convalescent COVID-19. Nucleic acid was either cDNA or gDNA, and it came from T cells, B-cell-depleted T cells, or PBMCs.

As processed by the authors: The assay estimated nucleated cells by amplifying reference gene primers. This table comes from immunoSEQ multiplex PCR, and its TCRdb copy is limited to in-frame clones, with some not included. That table furnishes V, J and clone size, whereas the DNA furnished D and trimming. The sample lists around 130,000 clones, about four fifths occurring once. The clonotype comes from a human donor in a cohort sampled during active COVID-19. The chain recombines TRBV9 with TRBJ1-6; D gene uncertain. Sequences were obtained from peripheral blood. As DNA, the CDR3 is TGTGCCAGCAGCGTAGAAGGCAATACGGGGTTGGGTCGCCTCCACTTT. It translates to CASSVEGNTGLGRLHF.